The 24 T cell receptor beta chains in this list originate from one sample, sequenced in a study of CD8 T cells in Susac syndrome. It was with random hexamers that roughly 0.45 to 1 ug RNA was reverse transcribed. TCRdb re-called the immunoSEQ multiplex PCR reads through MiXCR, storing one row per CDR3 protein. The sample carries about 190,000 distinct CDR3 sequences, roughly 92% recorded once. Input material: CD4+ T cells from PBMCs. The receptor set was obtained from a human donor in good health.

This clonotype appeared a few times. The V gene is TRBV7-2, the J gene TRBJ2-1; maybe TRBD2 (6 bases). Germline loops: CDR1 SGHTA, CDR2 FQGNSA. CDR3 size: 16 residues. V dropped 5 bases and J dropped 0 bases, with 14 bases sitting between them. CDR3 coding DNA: TGTGCCAGCAGCCCCGGGGGTCCGAGCTCCTACAATGAGCAGTTCTTC. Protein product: CASSPGGPSSYNEQFF.

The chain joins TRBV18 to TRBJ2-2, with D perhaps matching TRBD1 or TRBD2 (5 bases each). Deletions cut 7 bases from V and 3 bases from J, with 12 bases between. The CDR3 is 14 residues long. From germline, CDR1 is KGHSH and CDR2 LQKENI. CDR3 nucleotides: TGTGCCAGCTTTTCCGGGACCTACACCGGGGAGCTGTTTTTT. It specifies CASFSGTYTGELFF.

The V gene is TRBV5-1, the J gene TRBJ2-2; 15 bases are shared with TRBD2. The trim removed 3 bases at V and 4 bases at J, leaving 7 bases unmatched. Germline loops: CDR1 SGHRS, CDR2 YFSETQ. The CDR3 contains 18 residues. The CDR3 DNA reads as TGCGCCAGCAGCTCCGGACTAGCGGGGGGGCCGACCACCGGGGAGCTGTTTTTT. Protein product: CASSSGLAGGPTTGELFF.

CDR3 nucleotide sequence: TGTGCCAGCAGCGCGCGGGGCCCGGCGCGGCTGTTTTTT. This sequence encodes CASSARGPARLFF. The chain uses TRBV12-3 or TRBV12-4 and TRBJ2-2; D is perhaps TRBD2 (6 bases). Trimming pared 6 bases from V and 13 bases from J, leaving 18 bases between. CDR3 length equals 13 residues.

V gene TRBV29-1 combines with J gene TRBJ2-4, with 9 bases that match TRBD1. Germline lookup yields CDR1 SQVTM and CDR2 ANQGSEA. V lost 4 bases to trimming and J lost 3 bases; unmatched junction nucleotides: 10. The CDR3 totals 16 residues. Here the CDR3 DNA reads TGCAGCGTTGTTCCGCCGGGACAGGGAGGCAAAAACATTCAGTACTTC. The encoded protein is CSVVPPGQGGKNIQYF.

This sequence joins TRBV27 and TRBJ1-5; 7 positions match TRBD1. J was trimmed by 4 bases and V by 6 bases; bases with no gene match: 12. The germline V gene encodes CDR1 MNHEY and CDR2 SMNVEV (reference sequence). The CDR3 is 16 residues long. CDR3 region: CASSDRTGLPNQPQHF. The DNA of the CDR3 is TGTGCCAGCAGCGATAGGACAGGCCTACCGAATCAGCCCCAGCATTTT.

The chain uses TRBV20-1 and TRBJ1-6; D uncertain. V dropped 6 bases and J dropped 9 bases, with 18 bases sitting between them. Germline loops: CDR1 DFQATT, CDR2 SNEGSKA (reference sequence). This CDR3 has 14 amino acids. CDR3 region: CSAYRPLGFSPLHF. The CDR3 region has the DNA TGCAGTGCGTATCGGCCACTTGGGTTTTCACCCCTCCACTTT.

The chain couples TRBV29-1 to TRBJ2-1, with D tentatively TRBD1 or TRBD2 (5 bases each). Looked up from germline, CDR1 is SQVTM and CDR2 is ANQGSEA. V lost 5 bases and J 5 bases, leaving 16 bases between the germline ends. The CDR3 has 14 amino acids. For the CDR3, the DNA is TGCAGCGTTCTCCACGGGGCCTTCGACAATGAGCAGTTCTTC. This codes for CSVLHGAFDNEQFF.

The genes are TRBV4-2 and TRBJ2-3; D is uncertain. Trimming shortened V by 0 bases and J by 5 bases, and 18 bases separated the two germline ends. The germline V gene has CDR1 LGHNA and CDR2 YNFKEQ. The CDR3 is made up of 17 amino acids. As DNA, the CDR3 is TGTGCCAGCAGCCAAGAGAGTTTATTGCCCTCCGAAGATACGCAGTATTTT. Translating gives CASSQESLLPSEDTQYF.

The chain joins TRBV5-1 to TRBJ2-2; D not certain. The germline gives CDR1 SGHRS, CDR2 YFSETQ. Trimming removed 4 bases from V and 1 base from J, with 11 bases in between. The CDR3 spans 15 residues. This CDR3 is CASSKDGKNTGELFF. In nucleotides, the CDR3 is TGCGCCAGCAGCAAGGACGGCAAGAACACCGGGGAGCTGTTTTTT.

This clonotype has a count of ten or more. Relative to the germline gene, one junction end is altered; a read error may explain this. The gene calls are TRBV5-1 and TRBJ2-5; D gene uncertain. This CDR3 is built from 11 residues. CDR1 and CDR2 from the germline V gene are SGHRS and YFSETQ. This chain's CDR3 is CASSLQETQYF. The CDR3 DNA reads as TGTGCCAGCAGCCTCCAAGAGACCCAGTACTTC.

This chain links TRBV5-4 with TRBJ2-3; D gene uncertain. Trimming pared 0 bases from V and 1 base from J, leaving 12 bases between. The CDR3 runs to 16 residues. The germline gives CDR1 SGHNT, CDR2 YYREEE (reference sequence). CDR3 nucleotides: TGTGCCAGCAGCTTGGACTTTCCCGCGGGCACAGATACGCAGTATTTT. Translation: CASSLDFPAGTDTQYF. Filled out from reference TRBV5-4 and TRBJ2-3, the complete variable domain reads ETGVTQSPTHLIKTRGQQVTLRCSSQSGHNTVSWYQQALGQGPQFIFQYYREEENGRGNFPPRFSGLQFPNYSSELNVNALELDDSALYLCASSLDFPAGTDTQYFGPGTRLTVL.

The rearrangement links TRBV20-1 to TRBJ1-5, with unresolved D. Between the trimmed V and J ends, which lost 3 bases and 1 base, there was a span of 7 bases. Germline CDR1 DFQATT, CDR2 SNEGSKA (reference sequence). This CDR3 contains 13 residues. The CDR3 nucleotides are TGCAGTGCTAGTTCCCAGAGCAATCAGCCCCAGCATTTT. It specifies CSASSQSNQPQHF.

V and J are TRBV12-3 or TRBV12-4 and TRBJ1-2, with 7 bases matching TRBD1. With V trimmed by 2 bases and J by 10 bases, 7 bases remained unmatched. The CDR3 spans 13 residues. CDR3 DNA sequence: TGTGCCAGCAGTTTAAGACAGGGTGGGGCCTACACCTTC. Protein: CASSLRQGGAYTF.

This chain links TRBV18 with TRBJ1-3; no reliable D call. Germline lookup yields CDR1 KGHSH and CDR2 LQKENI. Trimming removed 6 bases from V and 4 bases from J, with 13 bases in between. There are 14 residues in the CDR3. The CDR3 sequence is CASSSKGPGNTIYF. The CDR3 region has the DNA TGTGCCAGCTCCTCGAAAGGGCCCGGAAACACCATATATTTT.

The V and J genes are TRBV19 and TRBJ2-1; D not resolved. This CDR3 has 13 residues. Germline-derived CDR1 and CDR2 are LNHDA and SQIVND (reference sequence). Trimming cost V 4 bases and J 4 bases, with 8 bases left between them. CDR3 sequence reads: CASSTPQYNEQFF. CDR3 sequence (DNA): TGTGCCAGTAGTACGCCACAGTACAATGAGCAGTTCTTC.

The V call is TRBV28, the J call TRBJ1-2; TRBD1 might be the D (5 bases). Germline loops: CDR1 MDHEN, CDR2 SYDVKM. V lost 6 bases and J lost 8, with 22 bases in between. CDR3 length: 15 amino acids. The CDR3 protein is CASSGGGRVNRGYTF. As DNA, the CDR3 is TGTGCCAGCAGCGGAGGAGGCAGGGTCAATCGAGGCTACACCTTC.

CDR3: CASSKGLAGVSYNEQFF. The CDR3 DNA sequence: TGTGCCAGTAGTAAGGGACTAGCGGGGGTTTCCTACAATGAGCAGTTCTTC. V gene TRBV19 combines with J gene TRBJ2-1; the match to TRBD2 covers 14 bases. CDR1 and CDR2 from the germline V gene are LNHDA and SQIVND (reference sequence). The CDR3 loop spans 17 amino acids. V lost 4 bases, J lost 1 base, and 3 bases stayed unmatched.

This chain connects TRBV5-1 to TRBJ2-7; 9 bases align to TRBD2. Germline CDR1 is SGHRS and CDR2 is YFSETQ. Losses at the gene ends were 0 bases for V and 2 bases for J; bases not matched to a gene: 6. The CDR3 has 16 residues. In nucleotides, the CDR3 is TGCGCCAGCAGCTTGGCGGTTAGCGGGGGCACCTACGAGCAGTACTTC. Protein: CASSLAVSGGTYEQYF.

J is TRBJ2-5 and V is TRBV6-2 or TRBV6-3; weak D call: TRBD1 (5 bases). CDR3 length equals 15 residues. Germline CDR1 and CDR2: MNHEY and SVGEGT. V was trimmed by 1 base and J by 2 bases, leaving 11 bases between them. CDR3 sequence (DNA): TGTGCCAGCAGTTACTTGACAGATAGACAAGAGACCCAGTACTTC. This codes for CASSYLTDRQETQYF.

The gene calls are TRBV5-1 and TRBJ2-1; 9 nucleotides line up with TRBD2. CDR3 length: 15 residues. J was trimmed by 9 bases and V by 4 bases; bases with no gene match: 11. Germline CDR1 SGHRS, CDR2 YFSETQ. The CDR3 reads CASSPVAGDNAEQFF. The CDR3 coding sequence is TGCGCCAGCAGCCCCGTAGCGGGGGACAACGCTGAGCAGTTCTTC.

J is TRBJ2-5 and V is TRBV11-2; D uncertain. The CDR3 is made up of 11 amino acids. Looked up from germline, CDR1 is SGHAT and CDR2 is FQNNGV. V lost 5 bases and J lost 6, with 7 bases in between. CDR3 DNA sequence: TGTGCCAGCAGCCCCGGAAAGACCCAGTACTTC. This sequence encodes CASSPGKTQYF.

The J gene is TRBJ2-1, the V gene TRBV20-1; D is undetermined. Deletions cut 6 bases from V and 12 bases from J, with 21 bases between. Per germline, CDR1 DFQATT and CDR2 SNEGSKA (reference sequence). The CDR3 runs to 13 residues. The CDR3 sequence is CSARGGIWDGQFF. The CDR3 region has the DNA TGCAGTGCCCGTGGCGGCATTTGGGATGGGCAGTTCTTC.

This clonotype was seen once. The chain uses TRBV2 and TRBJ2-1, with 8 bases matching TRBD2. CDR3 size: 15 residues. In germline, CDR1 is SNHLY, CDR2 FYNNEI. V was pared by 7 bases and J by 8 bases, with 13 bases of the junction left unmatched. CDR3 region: CASIPQGTSLHEQFF. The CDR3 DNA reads TGTGCCAGCATCCCTCAAGGGACTAGTTTGCATGAGCAGTTCTTC.